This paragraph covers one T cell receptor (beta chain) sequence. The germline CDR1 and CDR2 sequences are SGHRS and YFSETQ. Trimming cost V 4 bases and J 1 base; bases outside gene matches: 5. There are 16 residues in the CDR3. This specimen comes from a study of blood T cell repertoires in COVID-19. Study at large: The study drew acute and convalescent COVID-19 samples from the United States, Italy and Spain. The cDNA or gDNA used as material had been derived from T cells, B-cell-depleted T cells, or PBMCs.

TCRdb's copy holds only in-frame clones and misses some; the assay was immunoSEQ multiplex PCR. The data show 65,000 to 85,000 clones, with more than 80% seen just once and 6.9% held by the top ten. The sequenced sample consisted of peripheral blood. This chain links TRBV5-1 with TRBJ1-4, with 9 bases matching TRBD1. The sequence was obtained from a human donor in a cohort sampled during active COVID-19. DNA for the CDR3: TGCGCCAGCAGCCTAGGACAGGGGAGAACTAATGAAAAACTGTTTTTT. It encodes CASSLGQGRTNEKLFF.